The following is a T cell receptor beta chain sequence with its context. These data belong to a study of blood T cell repertoires in COVID-19. Looking at the study overall: Acute-phase and convalescent COVID-19 samples originated in the United States, Italy and Spain. T cells, B-cell-depleted T cells, or PBMCs provided the cDNA or gDNA that served as material.

Trimming stripped 3 bases from V and 5 bases from J, with 18 bases between. The germline V gene encodes CDR1 SGHTS and CDR2 YDEGEE. The CDR3 runs to 15 residues. In the source study's methods: By means of reference gene primer amplification, nucleated cell counts were estimated. TCRdb keeps only in-frame clones here, not all; method: immunoSEQ multiplex PCR. That table gives V, J and clone size, and the DNA gave D and trimming. The sample holds tens of thousands of clones, 75% to 90% seen once. Material: peripheral blood. This sequence joins TRBV5-8 and TRBJ2-7; D remains ambiguous. The sequence was obtained from a man older than 75 with acute or convalescent COVID-19. CDR3 in amino acids: CASSSIGGRVDEQYF. In DNA form, the CDR3 reads TGTGCCAGCAGCTCCATTGGCGGTCGAGTGGACGAGCAGTACTTC.